These 27 T cell receptor beta chains share one sample of origin, sequenced in a study of human T cells and chemical hapten exposure. MiXCR, applied by TCRdb to the RACE reads, yields one record per CDR3 protein. This table has approximately 80,000 distinct CDR3 sequences, 7.5% to 9% appearing once. Stated time point: patch test 1, 2 weeks after DPC sensitization. Treatment noted: therapeutic diphenylcyclopropenone sensitization with weekly scalp DPC. This sample comprised whole blood, obtained in connection with sensitization to the hapten diphenylcyclopropenone (DPC). These receptors originate from a woman younger than 45 with alopecia areata. Some clones in this sample may be carry-over from other donors' samples.

This clonotype has at least ten counts. The gene calls are TRBV10-3 and TRBJ2-3; TRBD2 aligns across 9 bases. The V gene end was trimmed by 6 bases and the J gene end by 0 bases; junction bases not matched to a gene: 4. The CDR3 runs 15 residues. CDR1 is ENHRY and CDR2 is SYGVKD in the germline V gene. This chain's CDR3 is CAIRRLADSTDTQYF. CDR3 sequence (DNA): TGTGCCATCAGACGACTAGCGGACAGCACAGATACGCAGTATTTT.

This sequence joins TRBV2 and TRBJ1-2, with 11 bases identical to TRBD1. Germline CDR1 and CDR2: SNHLY and FYNNEI. CDR3 length equals 16 residues. The junction had 7 bases not matched to a gene; V was cut back by 3 bases and J by 4 bases. In DNA form, the CDR3 reads TGTGCCAGCAGTGATCAAAGCGGACAGGGGGCCTATGGCTACACCTTC. Translation gives CASSDQSGQGAYGYTF.

The sample holds a few counts of this clonotype. V is TRBV6-6 and J is TRBJ1-1; a weak D match, TRBD1 (5 bases). The germline V gene encodes CDR1 MNHNY and CDR2 SVGAGI (reference sequence). This CDR3 spans 14 amino acids. Trimming cost V 4 bases and J 4 bases, with 13 bases left between them. The CDR3: CASSWGGGITEAFF. CDR3 bases: TGTGCCAGCAGTTGGGGGGGGGGGATCACTGAAGCTTTCTTT.

The sample holds a few counts of this clonotype. V usage is TRBV7-6 and J usage is TRBJ1-6, with D maybe TRBD1 (6 bases). Trimming shortened V by 1 base and J by 3 bases, and 16 bases separated the two germline ends. Germline V gene data show CDR1 as SGHVS and CDR2 as FNYEAQ. This CDR3 has 18 residues. The CDR3 spells CASSLESWTAVYNSPLHF. As DNA, the CDR3 is TGTGCCAGCAGCTTAGAGTCCTGGACAGCCGTCTATAATTCACCCCTCCACTTT.

This clonotype was counted only a few times. This rearrangement joins TRBV5-1 to TRBJ1-5; the D gene is possibly TRBD1 (5 bases). With 0 bases removed from V and 3 bases from J, the gap between germline ends came to 10 bases. Germline V gives CDR1 SGHRS, CDR2 YFSETQ. There are 15 residues in the CDR3. This CDR3 is CASSLAGAVNQPQHF. The CDR3 DNA follows: TGCGCCAGCAGCTTGGCTGGGGCAGTCAATCAGCCCCAGCATTTT.

This sequence joins TRBV20-1 and TRBJ2-2, with D perhaps matching TRBD2 (5 bases). Trimming removed 0 bases from V and 5 bases from J, with 7 bases in between. The germline V gene has CDR1 DFQATT and CDR2 SNEGSKA (reference sequence). The CDR3 runs 13 residues. The CDR3 bases are TGCAGTGCTAGAGAGGACTGGACCGGGGAGCTGTTTTTT. Translating gives CSAREDWTGELFF.

This clonotype has only a few counts. The rearrangement joins TRBV30 to TRBJ1-2; D is uncertain. The germline V gene has CDR1 GTSNPN and CDR2 SVGIG (reference sequence). This CDR3 comprises 13 residues. The germline V and J ends were trimmed by 4 bases and 5 bases, with 14 bases remaining between them. CDR3: CAWTPATLYGYTF. Here the CDR3 DNA reads TGTGCCTGGACGCCGGCGACACTTTATGGCTACACCTTC. Variable domain in full (rest from reference TRBV30 and TRBJ1-2): SQTIHQWPATLVQPVGSPLSLECTVEGTSNPNLYWYRQAAGRGLQLLFYSVGIGQISSEVPQNLSASRPQDRQFILSSKKLLLSDSGFYLCAWTPATLYGYTFGSGTRLTVV.

This clonotype was observed many times. V and J are TRBV20-1 and TRBJ2-3; 9 bases are a match to TRBD2. With V trimmed by 2 bases and J by 4 bases, 4 bases remained unmatched. This CDR3 spans 14 amino acids. Germline CDR1 and CDR2: DFQATT and SNEGSKA (reference sequence). For the CDR3, the DNA is TGCAGTGCTAGAAATAGCGGGGGAGCAGATACGCAGTATTTT. It translates to CSARNSGGADTQYF.

This clonotype occurred once. The J gene is TRBJ2-1, the V gene TRBV5-6, with 10 positions matching TRBD2. Per the germline V gene, CDR1 is SGHDT and CDR2 is YYEEEE. The J segment lost 7 bases and the V segment lost 0 bases, leaving 13 bases of the junction unmatched. This CDR3 has 18 amino acids. CDR3 DNA sequence: TGTGCCAGCAGCTTGGGCGGTCCTAGCGGGGGAGCGGGTAATGAGCAGTTCTTC. As protein: CASSLGGPSGGAGNEQFF. The entire variable domain, with the rest obtained from reference TRBV5-6 and TRBJ2-1, is as follows: DAGVTQSPTHLIKTRGQQVTLRCSPKSGHDTVSWYQQALGQGPQFIFQYYEEEERQRGNFPDRFSGHQFPNYSSELNVNALLLGDSALYLCASSLGGPSGGAGNEQFFGPGTRLTVL.

This clonotype was detected many times. The chain has TRBV19 and TRBJ2-1; the D gene is possibly TRBD2 (5 bases). Germline CDR1 reads LNHDA; CDR2 reads SQIVND (reference sequence). Between the trimmed V and J ends, which lost 3 bases and 1 base, there was a span of 10 bases. CDR3 size: 15 residues. For the CDR3, the DNA is TGTGCCAGTAGTATCGGAGGACCATCCTACAATGAGCAGTTCTTC. It specifies CASSIGGPSYNEQFF.

Many counts were recorded for this clonotype. This chain joins TRBV20-1 and TRBJ2-7, with TRBD1 as a possible D gene (5 bases). Germline lookup yields CDR1 DFQATT and CDR2 SNEGSKA (reference sequence). Trimming pared 5 bases from V and 2 bases from J, leaving 22 bases between. This CDR3 is built from 16 residues. The CDR3 loop is CSAFPASLGQTYEQYF. The CDR3 nucleotides read TGCAGTGCTTTCCCCGCGTCTTTAGGACAAACCTACGAGCAGTACTTC.

J is TRBJ2-3 and V is TRBV5-6; D might be TRBD1 (5 bases). The germline V gene encodes CDR1 SGHDT and CDR2 YYEEEE. Trimming pared 6 bases from V and 6 bases from J, leaving 11 bases between. CDR3 size: 12 residues. CDR3 in amino acids: CASNGYRDTQYF. The CDR3 nucleotides are TGTGCCAGCAACGGGTACAGGGATACGCAGTATTTT.

This clonotype has a count of ten or more. V is TRBV20-1 and J is TRBJ2-1, with 7 bases fitting TRBD1. The CDR3 is 15 residues long. Unmatched junction bases numbered 4, after V lost 2 bases and J lost 0 bases. Germline loops: CDR1 DFQATT, CDR2 SNEGSKA (reference sequence). This CDR3 is CSARNDRVSYNEQFF. The CDR3, as DNA: TGCAGTGCTAGAAATGACAGGGTCTCCTACAATGAGCAGTTCTTC.

J is TRBJ1-1 and V is TRBV7-2, with 7 positions matching TRBD1. The CDR3 sequence is 15 residues long. CDR1 and CDR2 (germline): SGHTA, FQGNSA. J lost 1 base, V lost 1 base, and 3 bases had no gene match. The DNA for the CDR3 is TGTGCCAGCAGCTTAGGGCGACAGGGGAACACTGAAGCTTTCTTT. Its translation is CASSLGRQGNTEAFF.

This clonotype was observed at least ten times. The CDR3 loop reads CASSKDRGAFQPQHF. The CDR3 region has the DNA TGTGCCAGCAGCAAGGACAGGGGGGCCTTCCAGCCCCAGCATTTT. V usage is TRBV5-6 and J usage is TRBJ1-5; 10 bases align to TRBD1. The length of the CDR3 is 15 residues. Germline V CDR1 and CDR2: SGHDT, YYEEEE. The trim removed 4 bases at V and 7 bases at J, leaving 8 bases unmatched.

This clonotype has a count of ten or more. The chain employs TRBV29-1 and TRBJ2-5; weak D call: TRBD2 (7 bases). From germline, CDR1 is SQVTM and CDR2 ANQGSEA. The germline V and J ends were trimmed by 6 bases and 3 bases, with 17 bases remaining between them. The CDR3 runs 14 residues. This chain's CDR3 is CSVEGGGHEETQYF. The CDR3, as DNA: TGCAGCGTAGAGGGGGGGGGGCATGAAGAGACCCAGTACTTC.

In this sample, this clonotype turned up many times. This rearrangement joins TRBV13 to TRBJ1-5; D ambiguous. Germline V gene data show CDR1 as PRHDT and CDR2 as FYEKMQ (reference sequence). V lost 3 bases to trimming and J lost 4 bases, with 13 bases between them. The CDR3 is made up of 15 amino acids. The DNA of the CDR3 is TGTGCCAGCAGCTTCGGAGCGGGAGATAATCAGCCCCAGCATTTT. Protein: CASSFGAGDNQPQHF.

This clonotype was seen ten or more times. The V and J genes are TRBV18 and TRBJ1-1, with 7 positions matching TRBD1. V trimming: 5 bases; J trimming: 5 bases; junction bases outside the gene matches: 8. The CDR3 spans 14 residues. Germline assignment: CDR1 KGHSH and CDR2 LQKENI. The CDR3 DNA sequence: TGTGCCAGCTCAACAGACAGGGATCGGACTGAAGCTTTCTTT. It codes for CASSTDRDRTEAFF.

This clonotype has only a few counts. The rearrangement links TRBV2 to TRBJ1-1; maybe TRBD1 (5 bases). The V and J ends lost 9 bases and 1 base respectively, with 12 bases between them. The CDR3 contains 13 residues. Germline V gene sequence: CDR1 SNHLY, CDR2 FYNNEI. The CDR3: CARTSQGNTEAFF. DNA for the CDR3: TGTGCCAGGACGTCTCAGGGGAACACTGAAGCTTTCTTT.

Ten or more counts support this clonotype. The chain combines TRBV6-6 with TRBJ2-3; the D gene is possibly TRBD1 (6 bases). Trimming left V 2 bases short and J 4 bases short, with 22 bases between. Germline V gene data show CDR1 as MNHNY and CDR2 as SVGAGI (reference sequence). This CDR3 has 18 residues. For the CDR3, the DNA is TGTGCCAGCAGTTACCCCGAAAGAGGGGGTTGGGATCCAGATACGCAGTATTTT. It specifies CASSYPERGGWDPDTQYF.

This clonotype occurred many times. The rearrangement links TRBV25-1 to TRBJ2-3; TRBD2 matches at 9 bases. Germline V gives CDR1 MGHDK, CDR2 SYGVNS. The CDR3 totals 16 residues. V trimming: 5 bases; J trimming: 4 bases; junction bases outside the gene matches: 10. The CDR3 region is CASSPFPGLAPDTQYF. The CDR3 nucleotides read TGTGCCAGCAGTCCCTTTCCGGGACTAGCCCCAGATACGCAGTATTTT.

This chain links TRBV16 with TRBJ1-4; perhaps TRBD1 as D (6 bases). The germline gives CDR1 KGHSY, CDR2 FQNENV. The CDR3 covers 13 residues. V shed 4 bases and J shed 8 bases, with 11 bases lying between them. CDR3 sequence reads: CASSRDILEKLFF. The DNA of the CDR3 is TGTGCCAGCAGCCGGGACATTCTGGAAAAACTGTTTTTT.

J is TRBJ2-2 and V is TRBV4-1; 15 positions agree with TRBD2. This CDR3 region has 20 residues. The V gene end was trimmed by 4 bases and the J gene end by 1 base; junction bases not matched to a gene: 10. CDR1 is MGHRA, CDR2 YSYEKL, per germline. The CDR3 region has the DNA TGCGCCAGCAGCCGCCAACCGGGACTAGCGGGGGGACGGAACACCGGGGAGCTGTTTTTT. This gives the protein CASSRQPGLAGGRNTGELFF.

This clonotype was detected many times. This chain uses TRBV7-9 with TRBJ1-3; 7 bases agree with TRBD1. V lost 6 bases, J lost 3 bases, and 5 bases stayed unmatched. The CDR3 extends over 14 amino acids. Germline loops: CDR1 SEHNR, CDR2 FQNEAQ (reference sequence). DNA of the CDR3: TGTGCCAGCAGTCGTGACAGGGATGGAAACACCATATATTTT. This translates into CASSRDRDGNTIYF. The variable domain in full, with the rest retrieved from reference TRBV7-9 and TRBJ1-3, is DTGVSQNPRHKITKRGQNVTFRCDPISEHNRLYWYRQTLGQGPEFLTYFQNEAQLEKSRLLSDRFSAERPKGSFSTLEIQRTEQGDSAMYLCASSRDRDGNTIYFGEGSWLTVV.

This clonotype was detected a few times. The chain couples TRBV7-9 to TRBJ1-2; D unresolved. CDR1 and CDR2 from the germline V gene are SEHNR and FQNEAQ (reference sequence). This CDR3 comprises 12 residues. The V end was cut by 2 bases, the J end by 4 bases, with 5 bases between. For the CDR3, the DNA is TGTGCCAGCAGCTTATTCATCTATGGCTACACCTTC. Amino acids: CASSLFIYGYTF.

Ten or more counts support this clonotype. The chain recombines TRBV5-5 with TRBJ1-2; TRBD1 might be the D (5 bases). The CDR3 has 15 residues. CDR1 is SGHKS and CDR2 is YYEKEE in the germline V gene (reference sequence). The V gene lost 4 bases and the J gene lost 3 bases, with 16 bases spanning the gap. CDR3 residues: CASSMWSGTDYGYTF. The CDR3 DNA follows: TGTGCCAGCAGCATGTGGTCCGGGACGGACTATGGCTACACCTTC.

V is TRBV5-1 and J is TRBJ2-3; 8 nucleotides agree with TRBD1. V was clipped by 4 bases and J by 2 bases; unmatched bases: 6. Germline CDR1 and CDR2: SGHRS and YFSETQ. CDR3 length: 15 residues. Here the CDR3 reads CASSTGTGSTDTQYF. Here the CDR3 DNA reads TGCGCCAGCAGCACCGGGACAGGTTCCACAGATACGCAGTATTTT. The full variable domain, in which reference TRBV5-1 and TRBJ2-3 provide the parts outside the CDR3, is KAGVTQTPRYLIKTRGQQVTLSCSPISGHRSVSWYQQTPGQGLQFLFEYFSETQRNKGNFPGRFSGRQFSNSRSEMNVSTLELGDSALYLCASSTGTGSTDTQYFGPGTRLTVL.